These 3 T cell receptor beta chains were sequenced from one sample in a study of shared clonotypes between healthy human individuals. Produced via immunoSEQ multiplex PCR; TCRdb's table is partial and in-frame only. The table shows under 2.5 million clones, with around 90% occurring only once. The source material was naive CD4+ T cells from PBMCs. Noted subset: CD45RA+ positively selected. The receptor source for this set is a man aged 18 to 30 in good health. Some clones in this sample may be carry-over from other donors' samples.

The J gene is TRBJ1-1, the V gene TRBV9, with D unclear. Trimming took 0 bases from V and 1 from J, leaving 10 bases between them. The CDR3 totals 15 residues. Germline CDR1 and CDR2: SGDLS and YYNGEE. The CDR3 loop reads CASSVEERRNTEAFF. The DNA for the CDR3 is TGTGCCAGCAGCGTAGAAGAACGGCGGAACACTGAAGCTTTCTTT.

Remarks on this clone: The same CDR3 arises from other DNA sequences in this sample as well. J is TRBJ2-3 and V is TRBV7-2; D is unclear. CDR1 SGHTA and CDR2 FQGNSA come from the germline V gene. This CDR3 spans 13 amino acids. V was trimmed by 3 bases and J by 1 base, leaving 5 bases between them. CDR3: CASSFSGTDTQYF. CDR3 nucleotide sequence: TGTGCCAGCAGCTTCAGCGGCACAGATACGCAGTATTTT.

The chain has TRBV5-1 and TRBJ2-3; D call uncertain. Trimming removed 0 bases at V and 10 bases at J, with 12 bases between. The germline V gene encodes CDR1 SGHRS and CDR2 YFSETQ. There are 13 residues in the CDR3. The CDR3 DNA is TGCGCCAGCAGCTTGGACGACGCGGATCCGCAGTATTTT. This gives the protein CASSLDDADPQYF.